This T cell receptor (beta chain) was sequenced during a study of blood T cell repertoires in COVID-19 (dated by TCRdb to the early 2020s). For the wider study: Samples covering the acute and convalescent phases of COVID-19 were provided by collaborators in the United States, Italy and Spain. The material from the prospective study consisted of cDNA or gDNA derived from T cells, B-cell-depleted T cells, or PBMCs. Deeply sampled blood TCRbeta repertoires from subjects exposed to, actively infected with, or recovered from COVID-19 were included in the dataset. The repertoires were released in a freely available public database meant as a resource for research on the immune response to SARS-CoV-2. Samples came from the ongoing ImmuneRACE study (first 160 participants) plus 1,254 subjects from 6 global collaborators. Sample metadata almost always included a de-identified subject ID, COVID-19 status, age in years and sex. Where available, HLA class I and class II types were obtained from metadata supplied by the sample provider rather than from assay-based typing. General conclusions and limits of the study: The quantity of clinical and demographic metadata differed by source and by participant and was supplied without curation.

The immunoSEQ Assay, a bias-controlled multiplex PCR, was used to amplify TCRbeta CDR3 regions from genomic DNA. The authors processed their data as follows. The number of nucleated cells in each sample was estimated by amplification of reference gene primers within the assay. To quantify the absolute abundance of each unique TCRbeta CDR3 rearrangement, sequence reads were collapsed and filtered. For each sample, productive Simpson clonality was calculated as the square root of Simpson's diversity index across productive rearrangements. TCRdb carries this immuneACCESS record with in-frame sequences only. Its versions omit some clonotypes, under half of them owing to an unresolved V gene in the studies checked, with the rest unexplained. V, J and clone size are those of that table, while D and trimming were read from the DNA. The sample table holds under 85,000 clones, of which roughly 80% were seen once. The ten largest clones capture about 6.9% of the sample.

With respect to this clone: What antigen it recognizes has not been identified. No quality values exist for individual bases; no much larger clone is one base distant.

At one collaborating source in Seattle, patients were enrolled during active infection and were followed longitudinally through the course of disease. Whole blood was collected in K2EDTA tubes by collaborating institutions according to the institutions' own protocols. For TCRbeta analysis, collaborators shipped samples as frozen whole blood, isolated PBMCs, or DNA extracted from either of those sample types. V lost 5 bases and J lost 6 bases, and the count of bases not matched to a germline gene is 8. The germline V gene (reference sequence) supplies CDR1 SGHNT and CDR2 YYREEE. CDR3 length: 14 amino acids, cysteine to phenylalanine. Only the CDR3 DNA stays, 42 bases, in frame from base 1.

In this chain, TRBV5-4 is recombined with TRBJ1-1; TRBD1 lines up with 9 middle nucleotides. Sequences were obtained from peripheral blood. This clonotype was sampled from a man between 25 and 39 years old with COVID-19, enrolled during active disease. The CDR3 region reads CASSSRQGVPEAFF. The sequence in DNA is TGTGCCAGCAGTTCCAGACAGGGGGTTCCTGAAGCTTTCTTT.